A single sample gave rise to the 28 T cell receptor beta chains below, sequenced in a study of T cell repertoires in cytomegalovirus infection. TCRdb recomputed calls from the reads with MiXCR, one row per CDR3 protein. The sample holds about 890,000 distinct CDR3 sequences, approximately 33% seen once. These receptors lack a known antigen. Source: cultured CD8+ T cells from PBMCs, taken from culture after CMV antigen stimulation. Receptors were obtained from a human donor in good health (CMV status not recorded). Some clones in this sample may be carry-over from other donors' samples.

The sample holds one count of this clonotype. This chain joins TRBV6-5 and TRBJ1-2; D remains ambiguous. The ends were cut back, 11 bases at V and 4 bases at J, with 11 bases in the middle. Germline-derived CDR1 and CDR2 are MNHEY and SVGAGI. This CDR3 contains 11 residues. CDR3 sequence (DNA): TGTGCCGCAAAAGCAGGCTATGGCTACACCTTC. This sequence encodes CAAKAGYGYTF.

The chain is built from TRBV20-1 and TRBJ1-5; D gene ambiguous. The V gene's germline CDR1 is DFQATT and CDR2 SNEGSKA (reference sequence). CDR3 length equals 14 residues. V was shortened by 0 bases and J by 2 bases, with 8 bases between the two germline ends. CDR3 sequence (DNA): TGCAGTGCTAGAGAGGTATGGGGCAATCAGCCCCAGCATTTT. It translates to CSAREVWGNQPQHF.

As regards this clonotype: It may be a read error: a sequence one base away is much more abundant. DNA for the CDR3: TGTGCCAGTGGAGGGGGAGGCTTACCCCTCCACTTT. This encodes CASGGGGLPLHF. The rearrangement joins TRBV9 to TRBJ1-6; D perhaps matches TRBD1 (6 bases). CDR1 is SGDLS and CDR2 is YYNGEE in the germline V gene. The CDR3 has 12 amino acids. V gave up 8 bases and J gave up 12 bases, with 15 bases separating them.

The chain combines TRBV28 with TRBJ1-1; D gene ambiguous. The V end lost 6 bases, the J end lost 6 bases, and 11 bases lay between the germline ends. Germline loops: CDR1 MDHEN, CDR2 SYDVKM. This CDR3 is 12 amino acids long. CDR3 sequence reads: CASSQFFPEAFF. CDR3 sequence (DNA): TGTGCCAGCAGCCAATTTTTTCCTGAAGCTTTCTTT.

In this sample, this clonotype turned up a few times. The chain carries TRBV6-1 and TRBJ2-1; 7 bases align to TRBD1. Germline V CDR1 and CDR2: MNHNS, SASEGT. V lost 7 bases and J lost 8; bases outside the gene matches: 5. The CDR3 consists of 12 residues. The CDR3 sequence: CASTGQVDEQFF. The CDR3 region has the DNA TGTGCCAGCACTGGACAGGTAGATGAGCAGTTCTTC.

The chain uses TRBV6-6 and TRBJ2-1, with 7 bases aligning to TRBD2. The germline V gene has CDR1 MNHNY and CDR2 SVGAGI (reference sequence). The junction had 15 bases not matched to a gene; V was cut back by 2 bases and J by 2 bases. The CDR3 contains 19 residues. CDR3 nucleotides: TGTGCCAGCAGTTACGGGGACTACCAAGCCGCCTTTACCTACAATGAGCAGTTCTTC. Translated, it gives CASSYGDYQAAFTYNEQFF.

In its sample, this clonotype was seen many times. Sequence at one end of the junction differs from germline and may be a read error. This rearrangement joins TRBV5-3 to TRBJ2-2; no clear D. TRBV5-3 is annotated as an ORF whose role is uncertain. This CDR3 has 14 residues. This CDR3 is CASSLARNTGELFF. The CDR3 DNA reads TGTGCCAGCAGCTTAGCCAGAAACACCGGGGAGCTGTTTTTT.

This clonotype was counted a few times. The chain recombines TRBV6-5 with TRBJ1-5, with D maybe TRBD1 (5 bases). This CDR3 region has 15 residues. Trimming left V 7 bases short and J 1 base short, with 14 bases between. Looked up from germline, CDR1 is MNHEY and CDR2 is SVGAGI. The CDR3 loop reads CASTKARGSNQPQHF. Here the CDR3 DNA reads TGTGCCAGCACCAAGGCCCGGGGGAGCAATCAGCCCCAGCATTTT.

V usage is TRBV7-3 and J usage is TRBJ2-5; 9 bases align to TRBD2. The CDR3 runs 15 residues. The J segment lost 5 bases and the V segment lost 5 bases, leaving 9 bases of the junction unmatched. The V gene's germline CDR1 is SGHTA and CDR2 FQGTGA. CDR3 DNA: TGTGCCAGCAGCCAGACAGGCGGGGGGGGGGAGACCCAGTACTTC. It is translated as CASSQTGGGGETQYF.

The genes are TRBV20-1 and TRBJ2-3; no clear D. The germline CDR1 and CDR2 sequences are DFQATT and SNEGSKA (reference sequence). Trimming removed 4 bases from V and 2 bases from J, with 16 bases in between. The CDR3 spans 15 residues. The CDR3 sequence is CSAMYQVYFTDTQYF. DNA of the CDR3: TGCAGTGCTATGTATCAGGTTTACTTCACAGATACGCAGTATTTT.

For the CDR3, the DNA is TGTGCCAGCAGTGCGCGCCGGGACACCGGAGAGACTGAAGCTTTCTTT. Protein: CASSARRDTGETEAFF. This chain joins TRBV6-2 or TRBV6-3 and TRBJ1-1; TRBD1 might be the D (6 bases). The CDR3 runs 16 residues. CDR1 and CDR2 (germline): MNHEY, SVGEGT. Trimming removed 5 bases at V and 5 bases at J, with 21 bases between.

The V gene is TRBV23-1, the J gene TRBJ1-4, with TRBD1 matching over 9 bases. TRBV23-1 is an ORF, with its function uncertain. This CDR3 comprises 19 residues. The V gene end was trimmed by 2 bases and the J gene end by 0 bases; junction bases not matched to a gene: 10. CDR3 nucleotides: TGCGCCAGCAGTCAACCCGGGACAGGGAGGGTCCCAACTAATGAAAAACTGTTTTTT. Translation gives CASSQPGTGRVPTNEKLFF.

The rearrangement uses TRBV13 and TRBJ1-2; tentative D call: TRBD1 (6 bases). The V end was cut by 0 bases, the J end by 8 bases, with 13 bases between. The germline V gene has CDR1 PRHDT and CDR2 FYEKMQ (reference sequence). The CDR3 spans 14 residues. Written as DNA, the CDR3 is TGTGCCAGCAGCTTAGGCCTGGGGGCCGAAGGCTACACCTTC. Amino acids: CASSLGLGAEGYTF.

This chain uses TRBV7-3 with TRBJ2-3; D may be TRBD1 (6 bases). Germline CDR1 is SGHTA and CDR2 is FQGTGA. The CDR3 covers 15 residues. Trimming cost V 2 bases and J 4 bases, with 13 bases left between them. The CDR3 bases are TGTGCCAGCAGCTTATATGGGGGCAGTCCAGATACGCAGTATTTT. Translating gives CASSLYGGSPDTQYF.

This clonotype appeared many times. The rearrangement links TRBV7-9 to TRBJ1-5; maybe TRBD1 (5 bases). The CDR3 contains 12 residues. CDR1 SEHNR and CDR2 FQNEAQ come from the germline V gene (reference sequence). V was cut by 4 bases and J by 12 bases, with 13 bases left in between. CDR3 residues: CASSSLGDRQHF. CDR3 coding DNA: TGTGCCAGCAGCTCCCTTGGGGACCGCCAGCATTTT.

This clonotype has a handful of counts. V gene TRBV6-1 combines with J gene TRBJ1-5; D may be TRBD1 (5 bases). V was clipped by 10 bases and J by 0 bases, with 19 bases between them. The germline V gene has CDR1 MNHNS and CDR2 SASEGT. This CDR3 spans 16 amino acids. For the CDR3, the DNA is TGTGCCACTTGGAACGGGGACCTATATAGCAATCAGCCCCAGCATTTT. Translation gives CATWNGDLYSNQPQHF.

As regards this clonotype: Being one base from a much bigger clone, this may be a read error. The chain employs TRBV7-2 and TRBJ2-5; 8 nucleotides agree with TRBD2. After removal of 8 bases from V and 3 bases from J, the junction contained 5 bases not matched to a gene. Germline V gene sequence: CDR1 SGHTA, CDR2 FQGNSA. The length of the CDR3 is 13 residues. CDR3 DNA: TGTGCCAGCGGCCGCGGGGGGAAAGAGACCCAGTACTTC. Amino acid sequence: CASGRGGKETQYF.

The chain joins TRBV2 to TRBJ2-3; D gene uncertain. V was pared by 1 base and J by 2 bases, with 7 bases between. The CDR3 length is 14 residues. CDR1 and CDR2 (germline): SNHLY, FYNNEI. The CDR3 sequence: CASSEVLFTDTQYF. The CDR3 DNA reads as TGTGCCAGCAGTGAAGTGCTTTTCACAGATACGCAGTATTTT.

In its sample, this clonotype was seen a few times. The genes are TRBV12-3 or TRBV12-4 and TRBJ1-2; D gene ambiguous. The V end was cut by 2 bases, the J end by 4 bases, with 8 bases between. There are 13 residues in the CDR3. CDR3: CASSLIESYGYTF. The CDR3 coding sequence is TGTGCCAGCAGTTTAATAGAGAGCTATGGCTACACCTTC.

In this sample, this clonotype turned up a few times. V gene TRBV7-2 combines with J gene TRBJ1-2; D possibly corresponds to TRBD1 (6 bases). The CDR3 is made up of 15 amino acids. V was shortened by 1 base and J by 6 bases, with 15 bases between the two germline ends. Germline assignment: CDR1 SGHTA and CDR2 FQGNSA. The CDR3 reads CASSLDGYRVDGYTF. The CDR3 bases are TGTGCCAGCAGCTTAGATGGCTACAGGGTGGATGGCTACACCTTC.

This chain joins TRBV7-9 and TRBJ1-1; D gene ambiguous. Trimming took 2 bases from V and 2 from J, leaving 15 bases between them. The CDR3 has 16 residues. Germline loops: CDR1 SEHNR, CDR2 FQNEAQ (reference sequence). The CDR3 nucleotides are TGTGCCAGCAGCTTAACCCCGATGGGCGGAAACACTGAAGCTTTCTTT. It translates to CASSLTPMGGNTEAFF. The full variable domain, with the rest looked up from reference TRBV7-9 and TRBJ1-1, is DTGVSQNPRHKITKRGQNVTFRCDPISEHNRLYWYRQTLGQGPEFLTYFQNEAQLEKSRLLSDRFSAERPKGSFSTLEIQRTEQGDSAMYLCASSLTPMGGNTEAFFGQGTRLTVV.

This clonotype turned up a few times. The chain links TRBV6-2 or TRBV6-3 to TRBJ2-1; no clear D gene. The CDR3 runs to 14 residues. Per the germline V gene, CDR1 is MNHEY and CDR2 is SVGEGT. V was trimmed by 0 bases and J by 6 bases, leaving 9 bases between them. The CDR3 region has the DNA TGTGCCAGCAGTTACTCGGGTCCCTTCAATGAGCAGTTCTTC. Encoded protein: CASSYSGPFNEQFF.

This clonotype was seen many times. The genes are TRBV20-1 and TRBJ1-5; 8 positions match TRBD1. Germline CDR1 DFQATT, CDR2 SNEGSKA (reference sequence). This CDR3 region has 14 residues. V was pared by 4 bases and J by 1 base, with 3 bases of the junction left unmatched. For the CDR3, the DNA is TGCAGTGCTAAGGACAGGGAAAGCAATCAGCCCCAGCATTTT. This codes for CSAKDRESNQPQHF.

This clonotype was seen a few times. The chain carries TRBV25-1 and TRBJ1-2, with TRBD1 as a possible D gene (5 bases). CDR3 length equals 12 residues. V was clipped by 10 bases and J by 4 bases, with 13 bases between them. Germline V gene lookup returns CDR1 MGHDK and CDR2 SYGVNS. CDR3: CATTGTRYGYTF. CDR3 DNA: TGTGCCACCACCGGGACCCGCTATGGCTACACCTTC.

This clonotype occurred many times. This chain joins TRBV6-1 and TRBJ2-7; 9 nucleotides line up with TRBD1. The germline V gene has CDR1 MNHNS and CDR2 SASEGT. The CDR3 loop spans 15 amino acids. Trimming took 7 bases from V and 8 from J; bases not matched to a gene: 15. DNA of the CDR3: TGTGCCAGCACAGACTGGACAGGGGCGGGGGAGCAGCAGTACTTC. Its protein product is CASTDWTGAGEQQYF.

This clonotype was recorded at least ten times. CDR3 nucleotides: TGTGCCAGCAGCAAAGCGACAGGGTCAGGTGGAGCTTTCTTT. Its protein product is CASSKATGSGGAFF. The rearrangement joins TRBV7-6 to TRBJ1-1, with 7 bases matching TRBD1. J was trimmed by 10 bases and V by 5 bases; bases with no gene match: 13. This CDR3 has 14 amino acids. Germline values: CDR1 SGHVS, CDR2 FNYEAQ.

This clonotype was recorded many times. The chain employs TRBV10-3 and TRBJ1-5, with D tentatively TRBD1 (5 bases). Germline CDR1 reads ENHRY; CDR2 reads SYGVKD. Trimming shortened V by 0 bases and J by 6 bases, and 9 bases separated the two germline ends. The CDR3 is 14 residues long. This CDR3 is CAISESTGTQPQHF. In DNA, the CDR3 is TGTGCCATCAGTGAGTCGACGGGGACTCAGCCCCAGCATTTT.

This clonotype was detected a few times. The V gene is TRBV5-5, the J gene TRBJ1-5; the match to TRBD1 covers 10 bases. Germline-derived CDR1 and CDR2 are SGHKS and YYEKEE (reference sequence). The J segment lost 5 bases and the V segment lost 5 bases, leaving 7 bases of the junction unmatched. The CDR3 extends over 15 amino acids. CDR3 coding DNA: TGTGCCAGCAGTTACGACAGGGGGCGGGATCAGCCCCAGCATTTT. It yields the protein CASSYDRGRDQPQHF.